The clone carrying this T cell receptor beta chain has at least ten counts. Its antigen is currently unknown. The source of the sample is a study of T cell repertoires in cytomegalovirus infection. Study context: Indications came from public TCR beta signatures; they pointed to CMV infection and to a matching HLA type.

TCRdb reprocessed the reads with MiXCR, giving one entry per CDR3 protein. The sample consists of about 260,000 distinct CDR3 sequences, approximately 10% of them appearing once. The study, taken as a whole, reports: The ex vivo response was dominated by HLA-C-restricted CMV-specific TCR beta clonotypes. Cumulative frequency (of public TCR beta family members) identified carriers of CMV plus the relevant HLA.

The germline gives CDR1 SGHTA, CDR2 FQGNSA. With 3 bases removed from V and 9 bases from J, the gap between germline ends came to 6 bases. CDR3 size: 12 residues. The sequencing input was PBMCs. This chain connects TRBV7-2 to TRBJ1-6; D remains ambiguous. The receptor's source is a human donor in good health (CMV status not recorded). Some clones in this sample may be carry-over from other donors' samples. CDR3 in amino acids: CASSFSVSPLHF. CDR3 nucleotides: TGTGCCAGCAGCTTTTCGGTTTCACCCCTCCACTTT.